This record looks at one T cell receptor beta chain sequence and its context. With only one base between it and a far larger clone, this is likely a read error. The same CDR3 arises from other DNA sequences in this sample as well. V trimming: 4 bases; J trimming: 9 bases; junction bases outside the gene matches: 6. The CDR3 sequence is 14 residues long. Germline V gene lookup returns CDR1 MGHDK and CDR2 SYGVNS. This entry belongs to a study of shared clonotypes between healthy human individuals. Generated by immunoSEQ multiplex PCR, the TCRdb table keeps only in-frame clones and is missing some. Here the sample spans roughly 760,000 clones, approximately 79% being singletons.

The specimen sequenced was memory CD4+ T cells sorted from blood. Subset denoted: CD45RA-negative fraction. This clonotype was obtained from a woman aged 30 to 39 in good health. The chain is built from TRBV25-1 and TRBJ2-1; TRBD2 aligns across 10 bases. The CDR3 DNA is TGTGCCAGCAGTGCCATTGGGACTAGCGCTGAGCAGTTCTTC. Translating it yields CASSAIGTSAEQFF.